This record covers a single TCR beta chain. Its target is unknown. The length of the CDR3 is 15 residues. Between the trimmed V and J ends, which lost 3 bases and 2 bases, there was a span of 11 bases. Germline CDR1 reads MRHNA; CDR2 reads SNTAGT. The data stem from a study of cytomegalovirus exposure and HLA in healthy donors. Both 60 Vbeta primers and 13 Jbeta primers went into the PCR. Generated by immunoSEQ multiplex PCR, the TCRdb table keeps only in-frame clones and is missing some. This table holds 150,000 to 200,000 clones, around three quarters found once. Findings of the study overall: Some public TCRs appeared in many individuals, while most sequences were rare.

The chain recombines TRBV6-4 with TRBJ2-1; perhaps TRBD2 as D (6 bases). The receptor comes from a male donor in good health and CMV-seronegative. Material for sequencing was PBMCs. The CDR3 here is CASSEKAGPYNEQFF. Here the CDR3 DNA reads TGTGCCAGCAGTGAAAAGGCGGGACCCTACAATGAGCAGTTCTTC.